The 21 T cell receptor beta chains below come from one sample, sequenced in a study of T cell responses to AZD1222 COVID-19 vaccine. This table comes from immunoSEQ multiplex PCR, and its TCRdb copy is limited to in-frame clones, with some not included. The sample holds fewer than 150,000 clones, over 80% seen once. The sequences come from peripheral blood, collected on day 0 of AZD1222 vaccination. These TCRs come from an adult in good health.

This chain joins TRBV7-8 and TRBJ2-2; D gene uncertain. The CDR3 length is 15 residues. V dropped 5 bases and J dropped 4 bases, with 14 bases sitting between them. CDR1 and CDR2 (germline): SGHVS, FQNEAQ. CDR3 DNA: TGTGCCAGCAGCCCCCCGTGGCAGCTCACCGGGGAGCTGTTTTTT. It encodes CASSPPWQLTGELFF. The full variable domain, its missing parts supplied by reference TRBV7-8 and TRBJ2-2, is GAGVSQSPRYKVAKRGQDVALRCDPISGHVSLFWYQQALGQGPEFLTYFQNEAQLDKSGLPSDRFFAERPEGSVSTLKIQRTQQEDSAVYLCASSPPWQLTGELFFGEGSRLTVL.

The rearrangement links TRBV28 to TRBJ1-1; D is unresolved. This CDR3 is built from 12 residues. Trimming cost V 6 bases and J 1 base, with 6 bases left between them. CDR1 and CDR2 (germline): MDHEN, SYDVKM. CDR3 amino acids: CASSHGNTEAFF. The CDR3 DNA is TGTGCCAGCAGCCATGGGAACACTGAAGCTTTCTTT.

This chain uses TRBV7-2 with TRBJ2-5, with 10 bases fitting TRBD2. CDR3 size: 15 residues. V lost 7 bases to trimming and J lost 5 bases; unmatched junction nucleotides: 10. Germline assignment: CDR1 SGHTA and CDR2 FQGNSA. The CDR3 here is CASTSSGGSGETQYF. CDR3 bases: TGTGCCAGCACCTCTAGCGGGGGTTCCGGCGAGACCCAGTACTTC.

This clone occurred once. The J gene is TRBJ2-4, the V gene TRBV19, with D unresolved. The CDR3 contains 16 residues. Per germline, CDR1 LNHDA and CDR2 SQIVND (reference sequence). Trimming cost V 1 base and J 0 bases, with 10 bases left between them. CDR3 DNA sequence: TGTGCCAGTAGTATAGCGCGGACGCAAGCCAAAAACATTCAGTACTTC. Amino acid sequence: CASSIARTQAKNIQYF.

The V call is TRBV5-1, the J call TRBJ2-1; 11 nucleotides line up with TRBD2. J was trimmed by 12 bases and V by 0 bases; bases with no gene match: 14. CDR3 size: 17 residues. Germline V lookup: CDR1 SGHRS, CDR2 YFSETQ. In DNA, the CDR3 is TGCGCCAGCAGCTTGGTTGGGGGAATAACTAGCGGGAGTTGGCAGTTCTTC. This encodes CASSLVGGITSGSWQFF.

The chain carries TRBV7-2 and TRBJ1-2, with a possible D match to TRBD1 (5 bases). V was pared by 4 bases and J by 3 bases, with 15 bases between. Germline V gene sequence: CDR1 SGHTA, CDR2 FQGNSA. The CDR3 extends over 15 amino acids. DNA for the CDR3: TGTGCCAGCAGCTCCCTTTGGGGGGACTACTATGGCTACACCTTC. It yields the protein CASSSLWGDYYGYTF.

The CDR3 nucleotides read TGTGCCATCGGAGAGAGCGGGACCTACGAGCAGTACTTC. It encodes CAIGESGTYEQYF. The chain joins TRBV10-3 to TRBJ2-7, with 7 positions matching TRBD2. This CDR3 contains 13 residues. Germline CDR1 reads ENHRY; CDR2 reads SYGVKD. Trimming took 8 bases from V and 2 from J; bases not matched to a gene: 6.

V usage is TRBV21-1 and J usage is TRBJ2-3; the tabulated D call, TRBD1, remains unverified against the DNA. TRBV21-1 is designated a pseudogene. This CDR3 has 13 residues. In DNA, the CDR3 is TGTGCCAGCGTGGCAGGATACACAGATACGCAGTATTTT. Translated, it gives CASVAGYTDTQYF.

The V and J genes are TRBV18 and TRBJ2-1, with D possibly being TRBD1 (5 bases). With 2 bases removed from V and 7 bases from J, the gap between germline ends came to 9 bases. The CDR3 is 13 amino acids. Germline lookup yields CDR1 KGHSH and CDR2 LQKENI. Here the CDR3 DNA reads TGTGCCAGCTCACCAGTAGACAGTAATGAGCAGTTCTTC. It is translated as CASSPVDSNEQFF.

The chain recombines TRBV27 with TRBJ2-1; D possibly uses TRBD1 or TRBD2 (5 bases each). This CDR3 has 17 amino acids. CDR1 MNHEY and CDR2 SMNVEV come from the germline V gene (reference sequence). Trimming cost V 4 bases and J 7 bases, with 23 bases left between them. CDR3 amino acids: CASSYPSGTWGRNEQFF. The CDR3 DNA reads TGTGCCAGCAGTTACCCATCCGGGACCTGGGGAAGGAATGAGCAGTTCTTC.

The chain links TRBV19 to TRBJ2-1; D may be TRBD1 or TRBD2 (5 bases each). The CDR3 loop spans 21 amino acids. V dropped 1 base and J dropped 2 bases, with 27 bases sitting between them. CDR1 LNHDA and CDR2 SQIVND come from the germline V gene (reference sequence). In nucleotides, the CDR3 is TGTGCCAGTAGTATAGCCCGCCGAGGGATCACGGGACGAATGCCCTACAATGAGCAGTTCTTC. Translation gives CASSIARRGITGRMPYNEQFF.

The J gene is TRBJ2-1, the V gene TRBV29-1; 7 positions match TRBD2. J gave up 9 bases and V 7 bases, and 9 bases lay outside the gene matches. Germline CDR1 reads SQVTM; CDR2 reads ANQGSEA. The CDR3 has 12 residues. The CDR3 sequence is CSARTSRGEQFF. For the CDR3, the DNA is TGCAGCGCGAGGACTAGTCGGGGTGAGCAGTTCTTC.

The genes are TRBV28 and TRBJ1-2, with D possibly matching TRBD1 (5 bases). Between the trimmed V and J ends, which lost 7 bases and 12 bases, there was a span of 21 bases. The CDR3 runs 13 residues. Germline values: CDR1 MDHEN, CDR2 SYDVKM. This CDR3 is CASTVGREGSNTF. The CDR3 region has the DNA TGTGCCAGCACTGTGGGCAGGGAGGGGTCGAACACCTTC.

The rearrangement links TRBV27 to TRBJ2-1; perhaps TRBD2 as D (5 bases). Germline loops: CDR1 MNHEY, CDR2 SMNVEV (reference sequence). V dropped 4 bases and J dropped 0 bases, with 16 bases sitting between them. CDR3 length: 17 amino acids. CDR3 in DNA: TGTGCCAGCAGTTCCTCTCGAATGGCGGGCTCCTACAATGAGCAGTTCTTC. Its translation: CASSSSRMAGSYNEQFF.

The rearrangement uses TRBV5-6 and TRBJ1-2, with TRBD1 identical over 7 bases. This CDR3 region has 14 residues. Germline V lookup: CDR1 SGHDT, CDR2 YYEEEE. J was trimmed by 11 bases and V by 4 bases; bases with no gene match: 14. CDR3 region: CASSRMTGTVGYTF. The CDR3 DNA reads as TGTGCCAGCAGCCGTATGACAGGGACCGTGGGGTACACCTTC.

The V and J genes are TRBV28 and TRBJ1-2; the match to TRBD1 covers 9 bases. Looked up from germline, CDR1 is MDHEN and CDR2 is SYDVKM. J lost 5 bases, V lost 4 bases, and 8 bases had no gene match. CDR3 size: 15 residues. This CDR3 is CASSSTGGRKYGYTF. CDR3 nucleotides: TGTGCCAGCAGTTCAACAGGGGGCAGAAAGTATGGCTACACCTTC.

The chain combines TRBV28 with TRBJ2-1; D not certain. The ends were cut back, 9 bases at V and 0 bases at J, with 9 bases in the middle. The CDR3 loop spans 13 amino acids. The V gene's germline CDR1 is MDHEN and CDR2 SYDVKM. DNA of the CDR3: TGTGCCAGTGACGGAAGCTCCTACAATGAGCAGTTCTTC. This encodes CASDGSSYNEQFF.

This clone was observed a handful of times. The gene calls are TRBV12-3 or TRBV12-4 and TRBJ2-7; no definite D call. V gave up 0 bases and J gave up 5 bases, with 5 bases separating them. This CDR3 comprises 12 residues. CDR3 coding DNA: TGTGCCAGCAGTTTAGCGCTAGACGAGCAGTACTTC. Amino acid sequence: CASSLALDEQYF.

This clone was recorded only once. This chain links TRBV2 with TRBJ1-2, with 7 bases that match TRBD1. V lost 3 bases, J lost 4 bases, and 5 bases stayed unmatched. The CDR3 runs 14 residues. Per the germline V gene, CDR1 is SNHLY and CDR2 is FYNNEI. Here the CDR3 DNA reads TGTGCCAGCAGTGAGCAGGGGGAGGCCTATGGCTACACCTTC. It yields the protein CASSEQGEAYGYTF.

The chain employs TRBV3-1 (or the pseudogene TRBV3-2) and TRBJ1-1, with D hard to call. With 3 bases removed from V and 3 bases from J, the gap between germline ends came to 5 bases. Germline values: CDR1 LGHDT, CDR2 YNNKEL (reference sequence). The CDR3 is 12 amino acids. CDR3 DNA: TGTGCCAGCAGCCAGCAGGACACTGAAGCTTTCTTT. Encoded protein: CASSQQDTEAFF.

CDR3 coding DNA: TGTGCCAGCAGCTTAGACACCGGGAGCTTTTATGGCTACACCTTC. It specifies CASSLDTGSFYGYTF. V is TRBV7-2 and J is TRBJ1-2; D gene uncertain. This CDR3 contains 15 residues. Per germline, CDR1 SGHTA and CDR2 FQGNSA. Trimming removed 1 base at V and 5 bases at J, with 14 bases between.